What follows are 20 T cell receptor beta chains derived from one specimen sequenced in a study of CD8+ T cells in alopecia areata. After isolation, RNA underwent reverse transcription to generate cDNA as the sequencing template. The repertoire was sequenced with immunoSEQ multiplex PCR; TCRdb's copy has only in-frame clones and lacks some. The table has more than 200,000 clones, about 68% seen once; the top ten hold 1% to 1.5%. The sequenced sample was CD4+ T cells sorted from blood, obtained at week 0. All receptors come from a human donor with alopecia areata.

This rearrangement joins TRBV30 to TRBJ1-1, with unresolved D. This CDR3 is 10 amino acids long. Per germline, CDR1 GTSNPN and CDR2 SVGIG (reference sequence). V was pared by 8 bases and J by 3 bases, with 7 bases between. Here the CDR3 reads CAGRDTEAFF. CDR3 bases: TGTGCCGGAAGGGACACTGAAGCTTTCTTT.

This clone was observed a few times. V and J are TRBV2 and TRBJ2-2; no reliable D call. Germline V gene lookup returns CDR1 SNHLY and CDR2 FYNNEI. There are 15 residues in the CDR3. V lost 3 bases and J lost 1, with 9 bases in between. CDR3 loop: CASSDQTKNTGELFF. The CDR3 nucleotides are TGTGCCAGCAGTGACCAAACTAAGAACACCGGGGAGCTGTTTTTT.

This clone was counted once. The CDR3 region is CASSQGRPISNEKLFF. The CDR3 coding sequence is TGTGCCAGCAGCCAAGGGCGACCGATCTCGAATGAAAAACTGTTTTTT. V usage is TRBV4-2 and J usage is TRBJ1-4; D not resolved. Between the trimmed V and J ends, which lost 1 base and 5 bases, there was a span of 14 bases. The germline gives CDR1 LGHNA, CDR2 YNFKEQ. This CDR3 has 16 residues.

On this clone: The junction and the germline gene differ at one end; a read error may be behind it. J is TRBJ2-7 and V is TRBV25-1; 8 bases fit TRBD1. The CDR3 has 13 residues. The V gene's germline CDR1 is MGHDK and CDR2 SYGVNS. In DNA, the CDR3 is TGTGCCAGCACCCGGACAGGGTCCTTCGAGCAGTACTTC. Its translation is CASTRTGSFEQYF.

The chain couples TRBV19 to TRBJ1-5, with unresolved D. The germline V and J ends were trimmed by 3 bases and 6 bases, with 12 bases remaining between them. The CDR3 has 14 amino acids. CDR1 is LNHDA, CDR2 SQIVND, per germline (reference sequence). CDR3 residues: CASSIRRGIQPQHF. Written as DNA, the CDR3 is TGTGCCAGTAGTATCCGCCGGGGTATTCAGCCCCAGCATTTT.

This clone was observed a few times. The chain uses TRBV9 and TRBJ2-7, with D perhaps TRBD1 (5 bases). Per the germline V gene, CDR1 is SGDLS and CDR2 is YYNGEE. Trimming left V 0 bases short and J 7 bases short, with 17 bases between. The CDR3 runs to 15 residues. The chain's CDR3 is CASSVEGSHIREQYF. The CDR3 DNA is TGTGCCAGCAGCGTAGAGGGGTCCCACATCCGGGAGCAGTACTTC.

Written as DNA, the CDR3 is TGTGCCAGCAGACCCGGGACTAGCGGGGCGATGGGGAACACAGATACGCAGTATTTT. Translating it yields CASRPGTSGAMGNTDTQYF. The chain joins TRBV5-4 to TRBJ2-3, with 13 bases matching TRBD2. V shed 5 bases, J shed 2 bases, and the junction held 14 bases outside the gene matches. The CDR3 runs 19 residues. Germline V gene sequence: CDR1 SGHNT, CDR2 YYREEE (reference sequence).

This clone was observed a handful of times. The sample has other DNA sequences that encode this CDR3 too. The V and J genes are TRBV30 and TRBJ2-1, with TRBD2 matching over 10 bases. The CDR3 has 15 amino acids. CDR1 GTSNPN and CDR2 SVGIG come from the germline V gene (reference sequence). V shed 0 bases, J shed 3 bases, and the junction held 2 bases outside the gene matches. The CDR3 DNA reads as TGTGCCTGGAGTGTTTTAGCGGGGGGCTACAATGAGCAGTTCTTC. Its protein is CAWSVLAGGYNEQFF.

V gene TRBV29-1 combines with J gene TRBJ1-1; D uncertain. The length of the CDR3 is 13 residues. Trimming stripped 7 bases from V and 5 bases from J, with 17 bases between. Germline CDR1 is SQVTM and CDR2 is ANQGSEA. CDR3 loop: CSGTDMGRTEAFF. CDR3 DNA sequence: TGCAGCGGAACTGACATGGGGAGGACTGAAGCTTTCTTT.

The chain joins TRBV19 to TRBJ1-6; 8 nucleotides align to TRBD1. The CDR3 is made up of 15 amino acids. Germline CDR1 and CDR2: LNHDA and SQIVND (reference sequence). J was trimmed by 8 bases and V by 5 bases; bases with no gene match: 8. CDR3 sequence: CASSPQGAIYSPLHF. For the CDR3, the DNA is TGTGCCAGTAGTCCGCAGGGGGCGATTTATTCACCCCTCCACTTT. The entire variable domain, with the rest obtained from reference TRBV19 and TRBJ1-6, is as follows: DGGITQSPKYLFRKEGQNVTLSCEQNLNHDAMYWYRQDPGQGLRLIYYSQIVNDFQKGDIAEGYSVSREKKESFPLTVTSAQKNPTAFYLCASSPQGAIYSPLHFGNGTRLTVT.

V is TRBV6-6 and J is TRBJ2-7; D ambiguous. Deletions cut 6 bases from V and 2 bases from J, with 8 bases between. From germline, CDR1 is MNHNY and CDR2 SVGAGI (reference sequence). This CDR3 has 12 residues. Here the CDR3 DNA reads TGTGCCAGCAGCCGGACGACCTACGAGCAGTACTTC. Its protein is CASSRTTYEQYF.

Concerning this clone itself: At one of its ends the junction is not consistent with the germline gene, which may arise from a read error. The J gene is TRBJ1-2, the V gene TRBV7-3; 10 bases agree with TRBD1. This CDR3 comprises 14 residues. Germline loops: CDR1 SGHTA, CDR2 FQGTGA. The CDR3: CASSSLPKTGGYTF. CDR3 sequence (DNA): TGTGCCAGCAGCTCACTCCCCAAGACAGGGGGCTATACCTTC. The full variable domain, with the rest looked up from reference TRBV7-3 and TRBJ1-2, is GAGVSQTPSNKVTEKGKYVELRCDPISGHTALYWYRQSLGQGPEFLIYFQGTGAADDSGLPNDRFFAVRPEGSVSTLKIQRTERGDSAVYLCASSSLPKTGGYTFGSGTRLTVV.

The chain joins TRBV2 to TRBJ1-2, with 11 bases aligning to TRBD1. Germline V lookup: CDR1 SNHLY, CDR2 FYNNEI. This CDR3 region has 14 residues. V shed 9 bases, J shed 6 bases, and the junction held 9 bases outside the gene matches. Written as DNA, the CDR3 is TGTGCCAGTCTCCTGGACAGGGGGCTCGATGGCTACACCTTC. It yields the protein CASLLDRGLDGYTF.

In nucleotides, the CDR3 is TGTGCCAGCAGCCCCCGGCGGTCGGGAGAGACCCAGTACTTC. Translating it yields CASSPRRSGETQYF. The chain has TRBV7-3 and TRBJ2-5; the D is unclear. The CDR3 spans 14 residues. The germline V gene encodes CDR1 SGHTA and CDR2 FQGTGA. Trimming left V 5 bases short and J 4 bases short, with 14 bases between.

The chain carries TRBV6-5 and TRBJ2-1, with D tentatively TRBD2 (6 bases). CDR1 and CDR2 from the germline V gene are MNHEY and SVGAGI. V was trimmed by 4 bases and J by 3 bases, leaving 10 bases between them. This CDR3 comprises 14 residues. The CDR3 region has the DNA TGTGCCAGCAGTTCCGGGGGTAACTACAATGAGCAGTTCTTC. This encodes CASSSGGNYNEQFF.

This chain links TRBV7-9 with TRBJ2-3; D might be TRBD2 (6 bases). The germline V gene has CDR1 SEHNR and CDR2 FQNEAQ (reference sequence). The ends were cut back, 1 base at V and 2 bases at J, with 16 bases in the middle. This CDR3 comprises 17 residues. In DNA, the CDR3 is TGTGCCAGCAGCTTAGTAGGTCGCCGGGGGTCCACAGATACGCAGTATTTT. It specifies CASSLVGRRGSTDTQYF.

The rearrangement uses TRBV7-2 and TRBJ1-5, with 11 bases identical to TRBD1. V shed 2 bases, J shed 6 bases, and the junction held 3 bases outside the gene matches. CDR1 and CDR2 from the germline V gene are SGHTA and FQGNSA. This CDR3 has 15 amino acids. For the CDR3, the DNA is TGTGCCAGCAGCTTAATGGGGACAGGGGGTCAGCCCCAGCATTTT. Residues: CASSLMGTGGQPQHF.

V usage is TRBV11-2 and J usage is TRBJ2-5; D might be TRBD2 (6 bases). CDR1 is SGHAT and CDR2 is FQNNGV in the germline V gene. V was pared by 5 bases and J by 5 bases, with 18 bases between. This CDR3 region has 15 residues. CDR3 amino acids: CASSQKASELETQYF. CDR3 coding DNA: TGTGCCAGCAGCCAAAAGGCTAGCGAATTGGAGACCCAGTACTTC. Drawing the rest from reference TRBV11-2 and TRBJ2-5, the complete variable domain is EAGVAQSPRYKIIEKRQSVAFWCNPISGHATLYWYQQILGQGPKLLIQFQNNGVVDDSQLPKDRFSAERLKGVDSTLKIQPAKLEDSAVYLCASSQKASELETQYFGPGTRLLVL.

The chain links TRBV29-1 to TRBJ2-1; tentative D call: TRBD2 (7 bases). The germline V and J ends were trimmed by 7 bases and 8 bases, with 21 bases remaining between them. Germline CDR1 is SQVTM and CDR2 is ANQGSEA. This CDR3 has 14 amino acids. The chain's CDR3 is CSAEARGPLDEQFF. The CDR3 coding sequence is TGCAGCGCCGAGGCGCGGGGGCCGCTCGATGAGCAGTTCTTC.

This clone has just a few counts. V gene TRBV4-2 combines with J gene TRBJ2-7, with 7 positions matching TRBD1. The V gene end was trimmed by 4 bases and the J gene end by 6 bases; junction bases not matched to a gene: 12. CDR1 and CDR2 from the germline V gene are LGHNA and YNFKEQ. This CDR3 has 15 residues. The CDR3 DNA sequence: TGTGCCAGCAGCCGCGCGCCCCAGGGGGAATCCGAGCAGTACTTC. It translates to CASSRAPQGESEQYF.